The rows below give T cell receptor beta chains drawn from one sample of a study of blood T cell repertoires in COVID-19. Method: immunoSEQ multiplex PCR; TCRdb's copy keeps in-frame clones and lacks some. The data show tens of thousands of clones, around 90% seen once. The specimen was peripheral blood. The receptors originated from a human donor in a cohort sampled during active COVID-19. CDR3s include the opening cysteine and the closing phenylalanine or tryptophan. D genes are given only for firm matches. Only part of the rows carry a size: once, few, many, or a class if the clone is expanded.

clone size: .
D gene: .
V gene: TRBV4-3
J gene: TRBJ1-6
CDR3 protein: CASSQEMGGNSPLHF
CDR3 DNA: TGCGCCAGCAGCCAAGAGATGGGAGGGAATTCACCCCTCCACTTT

clone size: once
D gene: TRBD2
V gene: TRBV7-9
J gene: TRBJ2-7
CDR3 protein: CATDAAGGSSYEQYF
CDR3 DNA: TGTGCCACCGACGCAGCGGGAGGGAGCTCCTACGAGCAGTACTTC

clone size: .
D gene: TRBD1
V gene: TRBV19
J gene: TRBJ1-5
CDR3 protein: CASSPGRGPGSNQPQHF
CDR3 DNA: TGTGCCAGTAGTCCAGGCAGGGGGCCTGGTAGCAATCAGCCCCAGCATTTT

clone size: few
D gene: TRBD1
V gene: TRBV19
J gene: TRBJ2-2
CDR3 protein: CASRRGGTGVTGELFF
CDR3 DNA: TGTGCCAGTAGGCGTGGAGGGACAGGGGTCACCGGGGAGCTGTTTTTT

clone size: .
D gene: .
V gene: TRBV20-1
J gene: TRBJ1-5
CDR3 protein: CSASEFGQRNQPQHF
CDR3 DNA: TGCAGTGCTAGTGAATTCGGACAGCGAAATCAGCCCCAGCATTTT

clone size: .
D gene: TRBD1
V gene: TRBV5-1
J gene: TRBJ2-1
CDR3 protein: CASSLATGARGEQFF
CDR3 DNA: TGCGCCAGCAGCTTGGCCACAGGGGCCCGGGGTGAGCAGTTCTTC

clone size: .
D gene: TRBD1
V gene: TRBV7-2
J gene: TRBJ1-1
CDR3 protein: CASSSRTGNYLSEAFF
CDR3 DNA: TGTGCCAGCAGCTCCCGGACAGGGAATTATTTGTCTGAAGCTTTCTTT

clone size: .
D gene: .
V gene: TRBV18
J gene: TRBJ2-7
CDR3 protein: CASSPRRSEQYF
CDR3 DNA: TGTGCCAGCTCTCCTAGACGGAGCGAGCAGTACTTC

clone size: .
D gene: .
V gene: TRBV18
J gene: TRBJ2-2
CDR3 protein: CASSWDTNTGELFF
CDR3 DNA: TGTGCCAGCTCTTGGGACACGAACACCGGGGAGCTGTTTTTT

clone size: .
D gene: TRBD1
V gene: TRBV6-2/TRBV6-3
J gene: TRBJ1-5
CDR3 protein: CASSYAGGAYQPQHF
CDR3 DNA: TGTGCCAGCAGTTACGCAGGGGGCGCGTATCAGCCCCAGCATTTT

clone size: .
D gene: .
V gene: TRBV11-2
J gene: TRBJ2-1
CDR3 protein: CASSPQGQGRTEQFF
CDR3 DNA: TGTGCCAGCAGCCCCCAGGGGCAGGGACGTACTGAGCAGTTCTTC

clone size: .
D gene: .
V gene: TRBV28
J gene: TRBJ2-7
CDR3 protein: CASSLDTYEQYF
CDR3 DNA: TGTGCCAGCAGTTTGGACACCTACGAGCAGTACTTC

clone size: once
D gene: TRBD2
V gene: TRBV18
J gene: TRBJ2-7
CDR3 protein: CASSPRTSGAYEQYF
CDR3 DNA: TGTGCCAGCTCACCTAGGACTAGCGGGGCCTACGAGCAGTACTTC

clone size: .
D gene: TRBD2
V gene: TRBV24-1
J gene: TRBJ2-3
CDR3 protein: CATRTSGSTDTQYF
CDR3 DNA: TGTGCCACCAGGACTAGCGGTAGCACAGATACGCAGTATTTT

clone size: few
D gene: .
V gene: TRBV7-9
J gene: TRBJ1-5
CDR3 protein: CASSLVDSYSNQPQHF
CDR3 DNA: TGTGCCAGCAGCTTAGTAGACAGCTATAGCAATCAGCCCCAGCATTTT

clone size: .
D gene: .
V gene: TRBV11-1
J gene: TRBJ2-7
CDR3 protein: CASSQKVRASYEQYF
CDR3 DNA: TGTGCCAGCAGCCAAAAAGTCAGGGCCTCCTACGAGCAGTACTTC

clone size: .
D gene: .
V gene: TRBV3-1/TRBV3-2
J gene: TRBJ1-4
CDR3 protein: CASSLRTVATNEKLFF
CDR3 DNA: TGTGCCAGCAGCCTCAGGACAGTTGCAACTAATGAAAAACTGTTTTTT

clone size: .
D gene: .
V gene: TRBV4-1
J gene: TRBJ1-1
CDR3 protein: CASSQQAGVNTEAFF
CDR3 DNA: TGCGCCAGCAGCCAACAGGCAGGGGTGAACACTGAAGCTTTCTTT

clone size: .
D gene: .
V gene: TRBV7-2
J gene: TRBJ2-7
CDR3 protein: CASRYDSTYEQYF
CDR3 DNA: TGTGCCAGCAGATACGACAGCACCTACGAGCAGTACTTC

clone size: .
D gene: TRBD1
V gene: TRBV28
J gene: TRBJ1-2
CDR3 protein: CASSVYRGPNYGYTF
CDR3 DNA: TGTGCCAGCAGCGTATACAGGGGCCCCAACTATGGCTACACCTTC

clone size: .
D gene: .
V gene: TRBV3-1/TRBV3-2
J gene: TRBJ2-1
CDR3 protein: CASSQSLSSYNEQFF
CDR3 DNA: TGTGCCAGCAGCCAGAGTTTGAGCTCCTACAATGAGCAGTTCTTC

clone size: .
D gene: TRBD1
V gene: TRBV29-1
J gene: TRBJ2-5
CDR3 protein: CSVVGQGAQETQYF
CDR3 DNA: TGCAGCGTTGTGGGCCAGGGGGCCCAAGAGACCCAGTACTTC

clone size: .
D gene: .
V gene: TRBV11-2
J gene: TRBJ1-2
CDR3 protein: CASSPLGSGYTF
CDR3 DNA: TGTGCCAGCAGCCCCCTTGGCAGTGGCTACACCTTC

clone size: .
D gene: TRBD1
V gene: TRBV2
J gene: TRBJ1-2
CDR3 protein: CASSEVRGYGYTF
CDR3 DNA: TGTGCCAGCAGTGAAGTCAGGGGGTATGGCTACACCTTC

clone size: .
D gene: .
V gene: TRBV19
J gene: TRBJ1-2
CDR3 protein: CASTYRNYGYTF
CDR3 DNA: TGTGCCAGTACGTACAGAAACTATGGCTACACCTTC

clone size: .
D gene: TRBD1
V gene: TRBV19
J gene: TRBJ1-6
CDR3 protein: CASRLGTGNFNSPLHF
CDR3 DNA: TGTGCCAGTAGACTCGGGACAGGGAATTTTAATTCACCCCTCCACTTT

clone size: once
D gene: .
V gene: TRBV3-1/TRBV3-2
J gene: TRBJ2-1
CDR3 protein: CASSRGRNEQFF
CDR3 DNA: TGTGCCAGCAGCCGAGGGCGCAATGAGCAGTTCTTC

clone size: .
D gene: .
V gene: TRBV6-5
J gene: TRBJ1-2
CDR3 protein: CASRLTANYGYTF
CDR3 DNA: TGTGCCAGCAGGCTGACAGCCAACTATGGCTACACCTTC

clone size: .
D gene: TRBD1
V gene: TRBV27
J gene: TRBJ2-5
CDR3 protein: CASSLWGDRGDRETQYF
CDR3 DNA: TGTGCCAGCAGCCTTTGGGGGGACAGGGGCGACCGGGAGACCCAGTACTTC

clone size: .
D gene: TRBD1
V gene: TRBV9
J gene: TRBJ2-2
CDR3 protein: CASSGRQGAGRDTGELFF
CDR3 DNA: TGTGCCAGCAGCGGTCGACAGGGGGCCGGGCGGGACACCGGGGAGCTGTTTTTT

clone size: .
D gene: .
V gene: TRBV6-2/TRBV6-3
J gene: TRBJ1-3
CDR3 protein: CASSPGQGNTIYF
CDR3 DNA: TGTGCCAGCAGTCCCGGACAGGGAAACACCATATATTTT

clone size: .
D gene: TRBD1
V gene: TRBV9
J gene: TRBJ1-3
CDR3 protein: CASSPRTGGSGNTIYF
CDR3 DNA: TGTGCCAGCAGCCCCAGGACAGGGGGCAGTGGAAACACCATATATTTT

clone size: .
D gene: TRBD2
V gene: TRBV7-9
J gene: TRBJ2-5
CDR3 protein: CASSPNHLAGQETQYF
CDR3 DNA: TGTGCCAGCAGCCCAAACCACCTAGCGGGACAAGAGACCCAGTACTTC

clone size: .
D gene: .
V gene: TRBV6-5
J gene: TRBJ1-2
CDR3 protein: CASSTQGSSGYTF
CDR3 DNA: TGTGCCAGCAGCACACAGGGATCAAGTGGCTACACCTTC

clone size: .
D gene: TRBD1
V gene: TRBV6-5
J gene: TRBJ1-3
CDR3 protein: CASRPDRGPGNTIYF
CDR3 DNA: TGTGCCAGCAGACCGGACAGGGGGCCTGGAAACACCATATATTTT

clone size: .
D gene: .
V gene: TRBV7-2
J gene: TRBJ2-3
CDR3 protein: CASSPLTRASSTDTQYF
CDR3 DNA: TGTGCCAGCAGCCCACTCACTAGAGCCTCTAGCACAGATACGCAGTATTTT

clone size: once
D gene: .
V gene: TRBV18
J gene: TRBJ2-1
CDR3 protein: CASSPGVTDEQFF
CDR3 DNA: TGTGCCAGCTCACCAGGAGTCACCGATGAGCAGTTCTTC

clone size: .
D gene: TRBD2
V gene: TRBV5-1
J gene: TRBJ2-1
CDR3 protein: CASSLVLAGGREQFF
CDR3 DNA: TGCGCCAGCAGCTTGGTGCTAGCGGGAGGTCGAGAGCAGTTCTTC

clone size: few
D gene: .
V gene: TRBV9
J gene: TRBJ2-7
CDR3 protein: CASSPGGLNYEQYF
CDR3 DNA: TGTGCCAGCAGCCCCGGGGGATTAAACTACGAGCAGTACTTC

clone size: once
D gene: TRBD2
V gene: TRBV5-1
J gene: TRBJ2-5
CDR3 protein: CASSVSIAGQETQYF
CDR3 DNA: TGCGCCAGCAGCGTTAGTATAGCGGGTCAAGAGACCCAGTACTTC

clone size: few
D gene: TRBD2
V gene: TRBV5-1
J gene: TRBJ2-1
CDR3 protein: CASSFEGGPGNEQFF
CDR3 DNA: TGCGCCAGCAGTTTCGAGGGAGGGCCTGGGAATGAGCAGTTCTTC

clone size: .
D gene: TRBD1
V gene: TRBV18
J gene: TRBJ1-1
CDR3 protein: CASSPGRGNAEAFF
CDR3 DNA: TGTGCCAGCTCACCCGGCAGGGGGAACGCTGAAGCTTTCTTT

clone size: .
D gene: .
V gene: TRBV12-2
J gene: TRBJ2-3
CDR3 protein: CASRLNQGSTDTQYF
CDR3 DNA: TGTGCAAGTCGCTTAAACCAGGGGAGCACAGATACGCAGTATTTT

clone size: .
D gene: .
V gene: TRBV18
J gene: TRBJ2-3
CDR3 protein: CASSPHGADTQYF
CDR3 DNA: TGTGCCAGCTCACCACACGGAGCAGATACGCAGTATTTT

clone size: .
D gene: .
V gene: TRBV12-3/TRBV12-4
J gene: TRBJ1-2
CDR3 protein: CASSFGGGGYTF
CDR3 DNA: TGTGCCAGCAGTTTTGGGGGCGGGGGCTACACCTTC

clone size: .
D gene: .
V gene: TRBV4-1
J gene: TRBJ1-5
CDR3 protein: CASSPMGSPQPQHF
CDR3 DNA: TGCGCCAGCAGCCCGATGGGGAGCCCTCAGCCCCAGCATTTT

clone size: .
D gene: TRBD2
V gene: TRBV4-1
J gene: TRBJ2-3
CDR3 protein: CASRRLAGGPDTQYF
CDR3 DNA: TGCGCCAGCAGGAGACTAGCGGGGGGGCCGGATACGCAGTATTTT

clone size: once
D gene: TRBD2
V gene: TRBV18
J gene: TRBJ2-7
CDR3 protein: CASSPTLAGISYEQYF
CDR3 DNA: TGTGCCAGCTCACCCACTCTAGCGGGAATTTCCTACGAGCAGTACTTC

clone size: .
D gene: TRBD1
V gene: TRBV29-1
J gene: TRBJ2-7
CDR3 protein: CSVVWDRGTYEQYF
CDR3 DNA: TGCAGCGTTGTGTGGGACAGGGGAACCTACGAGCAGTACTTC

clone size: few
D gene: .
V gene: TRBV28
J gene: TRBJ2-7
CDR3 protein: CASNHRVRAYYEQYF
CDR3 DNA: TGTGCCAGCAACCACAGGGTTAGGGCATACTACGAGCAGTACTTC

clone size: .
D gene: .
V gene: TRBV3-1/TRBV3-2
J gene: TRBJ1-6
CDR3 protein: CASSPQGINSPLHF
CDR3 DNA: TGTGCCAGCAGCCCGCAGGGGATTAATTCACCCCTCCACTTT

clone size: .
D gene: TRBD2
V gene: TRBV7-2
J gene: TRBJ2-6
CDR3 protein: CASSSRWASGGSGANVLTF
CDR3 DNA: TGTGCCAGCAGTTCAAGGTGGGCCAGCGGGGGTTCTGGGGCCAACGTCCTGACTTTC

clone size: .
D gene: .
V gene: TRBV5-4
J gene: TRBJ2-1
CDR3 protein: CATRDSYNEQFF
CDR3 DNA: TGTGCCACCCGGGACTCGTACAATGAGCAGTTCTTC

clone size: .
D gene: .
V gene: TRBV11-3
J gene: TRBJ2-7
CDR3 protein: CASSPGLSYEQYF
CDR3 DNA: TGTGCCAGCAGCCCAGGGTTGAGCTACGAGCAGTACTTC

clone size: once
D gene: .
V gene: TRBV2
J gene: TRBJ2-3
CDR3 protein: CASSFARDTQYF
CDR3 DNA: TGTGCCAGCAGTTTTGCGCGGGATACGCAGTATTTT